Listed here is a single T cell receptor beta chain. Its cognate antigen is unknown. Clones were sequenced by immunoSEQ multiplex PCR, and TCRdb holds only the in-frame ones, with some missing. The table includes about 130,000 clones, 80% to 85% detected once. The sample originates from a study of radiation and T cells in renal cell carcinoma. Overall study: Nephrectomy followed 15 Gy stereotactic body radiation by 4 weeks. Findings of the study overall: In blood, top tumor clones expanded by 2 weeks, shrinking by 4. Without pretreatment biopsies, baseline tumor clonotype presence was undetermined.

This CDR3 spans 15 amino acids. The J segment lost 7 bases and the V segment lost 0 bases, leaving 4 bases of the junction unmatched. Per germline, CDR1 SGHRS and CDR2 YFSETQ. Time point in this sample: baseline pretreatment blood. The treatment was: 15 Gy SBRT to primary tumor, nephrectomy 4 weeks later. The patient's renal cell carcinoma had clear cell pathology. The rearrangement joins TRBV5-1 to TRBJ1-5; 10 bases are a match to TRBD1. This clonotype originated in a woman aged 60-70 years with renal cell carcinoma. This sample comprised blood, obtained from a patient whose treatment included radiotherapy and nephrectomy. The CDR3 DNA follows: TGCGCCAGCAGCTTGGGACAGGGGGCTTTACAGCCCCAGCATTTT. Protein sequence: CASSLGQGALQPQHF.